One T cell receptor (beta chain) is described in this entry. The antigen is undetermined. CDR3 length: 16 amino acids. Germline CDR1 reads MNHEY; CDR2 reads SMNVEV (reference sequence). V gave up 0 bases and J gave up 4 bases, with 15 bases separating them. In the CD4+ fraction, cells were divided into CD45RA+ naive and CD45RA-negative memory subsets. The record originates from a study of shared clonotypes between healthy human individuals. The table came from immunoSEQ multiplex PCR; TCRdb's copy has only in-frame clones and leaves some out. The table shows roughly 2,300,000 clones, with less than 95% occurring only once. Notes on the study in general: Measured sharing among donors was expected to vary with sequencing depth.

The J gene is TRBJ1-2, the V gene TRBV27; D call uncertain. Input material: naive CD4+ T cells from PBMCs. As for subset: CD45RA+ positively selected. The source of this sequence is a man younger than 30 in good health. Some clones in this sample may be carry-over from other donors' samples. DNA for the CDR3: TGTGCCAGCAGTTTATCGATTCCCGGCGGAGCCTATGGCTACACCTTC. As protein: CASSLSIPGGAYGYTF.